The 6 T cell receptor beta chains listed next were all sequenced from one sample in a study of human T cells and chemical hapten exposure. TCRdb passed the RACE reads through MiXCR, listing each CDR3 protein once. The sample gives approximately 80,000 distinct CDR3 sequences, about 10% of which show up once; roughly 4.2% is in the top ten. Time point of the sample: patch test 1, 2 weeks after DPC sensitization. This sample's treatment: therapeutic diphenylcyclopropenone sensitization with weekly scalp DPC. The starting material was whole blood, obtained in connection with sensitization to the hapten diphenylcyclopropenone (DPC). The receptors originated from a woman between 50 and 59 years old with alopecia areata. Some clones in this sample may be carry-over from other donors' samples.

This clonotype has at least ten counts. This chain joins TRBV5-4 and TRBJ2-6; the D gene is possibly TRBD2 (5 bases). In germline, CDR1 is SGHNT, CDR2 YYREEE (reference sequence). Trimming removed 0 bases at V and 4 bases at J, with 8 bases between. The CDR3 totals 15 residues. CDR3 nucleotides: TGTGCCAGCAGCTTGGCGGGGTCAGGGGCCAACGTCCTGACTTTC. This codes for CASSLAGSGANVLTF.

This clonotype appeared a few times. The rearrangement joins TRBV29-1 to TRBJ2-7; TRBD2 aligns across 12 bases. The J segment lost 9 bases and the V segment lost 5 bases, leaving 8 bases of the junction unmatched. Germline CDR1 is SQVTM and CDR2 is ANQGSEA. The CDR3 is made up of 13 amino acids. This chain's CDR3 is CSVMTSGSKVQYF. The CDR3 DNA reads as TGCAGCGTTATGACTAGCGGGAGTAAGGTGCAGTACTTC.

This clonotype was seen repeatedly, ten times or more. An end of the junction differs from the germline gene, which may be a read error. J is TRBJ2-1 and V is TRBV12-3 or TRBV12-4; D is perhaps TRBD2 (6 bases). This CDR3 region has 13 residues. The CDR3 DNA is TGTGCCAGCAGCTTAGATCAGAGGAGGGCTTGGTTCTTC. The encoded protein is CASSLDQRRAWFF.

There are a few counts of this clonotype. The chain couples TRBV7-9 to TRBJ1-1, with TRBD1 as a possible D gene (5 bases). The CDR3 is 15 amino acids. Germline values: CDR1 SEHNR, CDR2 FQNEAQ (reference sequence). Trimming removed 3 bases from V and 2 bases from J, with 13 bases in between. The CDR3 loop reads CASSLGGGFNTEAFF. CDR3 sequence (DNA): TGTGCCAGCAGCTTGGGGGGAGGCTTCAACACTGAAGCTTTCTTT.

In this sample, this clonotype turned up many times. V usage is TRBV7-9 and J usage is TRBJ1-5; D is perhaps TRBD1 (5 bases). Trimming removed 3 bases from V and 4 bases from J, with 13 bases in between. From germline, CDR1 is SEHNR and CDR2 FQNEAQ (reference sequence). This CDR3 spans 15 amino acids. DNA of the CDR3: TGTGCCAGCAGCTTCGGATCTGGGGGGAATCAGCCCCAGCATTTT. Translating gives CASSFGSGGNQPQHF.

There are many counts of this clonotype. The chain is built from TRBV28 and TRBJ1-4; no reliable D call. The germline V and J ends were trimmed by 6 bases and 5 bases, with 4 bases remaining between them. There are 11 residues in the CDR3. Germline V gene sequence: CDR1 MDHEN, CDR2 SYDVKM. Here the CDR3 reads CASSLNEKLFF. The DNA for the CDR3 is TGTGCCAGCAGCCTAAATGAAAAACTGTTTTTT.